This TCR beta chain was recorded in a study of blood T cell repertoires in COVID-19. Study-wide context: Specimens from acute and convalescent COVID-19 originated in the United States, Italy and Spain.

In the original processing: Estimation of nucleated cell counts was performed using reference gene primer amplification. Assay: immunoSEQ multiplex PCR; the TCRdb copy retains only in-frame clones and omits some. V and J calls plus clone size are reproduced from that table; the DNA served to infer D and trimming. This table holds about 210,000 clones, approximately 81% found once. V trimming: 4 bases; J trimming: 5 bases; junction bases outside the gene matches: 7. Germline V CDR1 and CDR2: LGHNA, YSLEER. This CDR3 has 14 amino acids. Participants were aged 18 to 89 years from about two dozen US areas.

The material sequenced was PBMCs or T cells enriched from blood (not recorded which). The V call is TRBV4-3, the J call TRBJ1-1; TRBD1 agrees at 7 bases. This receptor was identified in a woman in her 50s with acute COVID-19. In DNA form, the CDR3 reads TGCGCCAGCAGCCCAGGACAGGAGGGGACTGAAGCTTTCTTT. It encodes CASSPGQEGTEAFF.